Below, one T cell receptor beta chain is given with its context. As handled by the study authors: Amplification with reference gene primers provided the estimates of nucleated cell counts. Using immunoSEQ multiplex PCR, the repertoire was profiled, and TCRdb retains in-frame clones only, with some absent. That table furnishes V, J and clone size, whereas the DNA furnished D and trimming. The sample holds fewer than 40,000 clones, more than 65% seen once. Seattle participants joined during active infection and were tracked over time. The sample originates from a study of blood T cell repertoires in COVID-19. Overall study context: The United States, Italy and Spain supplied acute and convalescent COVID-19 samples. T cells, B-cell-depleted T cells, or PBMCs provided the cDNA or gDNA that served as material.

V was clipped by 2 bases and J by 4 bases, with 17 bases between them. The CDR3 has 16 residues. Germline V lookup: CDR1 WSHSY, CDR2 SAAADI. The receptor comes from a man in his 70s with COVID-19, enrolled during active disease. The genes are TRBV10-2 and TRBJ2-5, with D perhaps TRBD1 (6 bases). The sequenced material came from peripheral blood. CDR3 amino acids: CASSEEGRGNTETQYF. The CDR3 nucleotides read TGCGCCAGCAGTGAGGAAGGCAGGGGAAATACAGAGACCCAGTACTTC.